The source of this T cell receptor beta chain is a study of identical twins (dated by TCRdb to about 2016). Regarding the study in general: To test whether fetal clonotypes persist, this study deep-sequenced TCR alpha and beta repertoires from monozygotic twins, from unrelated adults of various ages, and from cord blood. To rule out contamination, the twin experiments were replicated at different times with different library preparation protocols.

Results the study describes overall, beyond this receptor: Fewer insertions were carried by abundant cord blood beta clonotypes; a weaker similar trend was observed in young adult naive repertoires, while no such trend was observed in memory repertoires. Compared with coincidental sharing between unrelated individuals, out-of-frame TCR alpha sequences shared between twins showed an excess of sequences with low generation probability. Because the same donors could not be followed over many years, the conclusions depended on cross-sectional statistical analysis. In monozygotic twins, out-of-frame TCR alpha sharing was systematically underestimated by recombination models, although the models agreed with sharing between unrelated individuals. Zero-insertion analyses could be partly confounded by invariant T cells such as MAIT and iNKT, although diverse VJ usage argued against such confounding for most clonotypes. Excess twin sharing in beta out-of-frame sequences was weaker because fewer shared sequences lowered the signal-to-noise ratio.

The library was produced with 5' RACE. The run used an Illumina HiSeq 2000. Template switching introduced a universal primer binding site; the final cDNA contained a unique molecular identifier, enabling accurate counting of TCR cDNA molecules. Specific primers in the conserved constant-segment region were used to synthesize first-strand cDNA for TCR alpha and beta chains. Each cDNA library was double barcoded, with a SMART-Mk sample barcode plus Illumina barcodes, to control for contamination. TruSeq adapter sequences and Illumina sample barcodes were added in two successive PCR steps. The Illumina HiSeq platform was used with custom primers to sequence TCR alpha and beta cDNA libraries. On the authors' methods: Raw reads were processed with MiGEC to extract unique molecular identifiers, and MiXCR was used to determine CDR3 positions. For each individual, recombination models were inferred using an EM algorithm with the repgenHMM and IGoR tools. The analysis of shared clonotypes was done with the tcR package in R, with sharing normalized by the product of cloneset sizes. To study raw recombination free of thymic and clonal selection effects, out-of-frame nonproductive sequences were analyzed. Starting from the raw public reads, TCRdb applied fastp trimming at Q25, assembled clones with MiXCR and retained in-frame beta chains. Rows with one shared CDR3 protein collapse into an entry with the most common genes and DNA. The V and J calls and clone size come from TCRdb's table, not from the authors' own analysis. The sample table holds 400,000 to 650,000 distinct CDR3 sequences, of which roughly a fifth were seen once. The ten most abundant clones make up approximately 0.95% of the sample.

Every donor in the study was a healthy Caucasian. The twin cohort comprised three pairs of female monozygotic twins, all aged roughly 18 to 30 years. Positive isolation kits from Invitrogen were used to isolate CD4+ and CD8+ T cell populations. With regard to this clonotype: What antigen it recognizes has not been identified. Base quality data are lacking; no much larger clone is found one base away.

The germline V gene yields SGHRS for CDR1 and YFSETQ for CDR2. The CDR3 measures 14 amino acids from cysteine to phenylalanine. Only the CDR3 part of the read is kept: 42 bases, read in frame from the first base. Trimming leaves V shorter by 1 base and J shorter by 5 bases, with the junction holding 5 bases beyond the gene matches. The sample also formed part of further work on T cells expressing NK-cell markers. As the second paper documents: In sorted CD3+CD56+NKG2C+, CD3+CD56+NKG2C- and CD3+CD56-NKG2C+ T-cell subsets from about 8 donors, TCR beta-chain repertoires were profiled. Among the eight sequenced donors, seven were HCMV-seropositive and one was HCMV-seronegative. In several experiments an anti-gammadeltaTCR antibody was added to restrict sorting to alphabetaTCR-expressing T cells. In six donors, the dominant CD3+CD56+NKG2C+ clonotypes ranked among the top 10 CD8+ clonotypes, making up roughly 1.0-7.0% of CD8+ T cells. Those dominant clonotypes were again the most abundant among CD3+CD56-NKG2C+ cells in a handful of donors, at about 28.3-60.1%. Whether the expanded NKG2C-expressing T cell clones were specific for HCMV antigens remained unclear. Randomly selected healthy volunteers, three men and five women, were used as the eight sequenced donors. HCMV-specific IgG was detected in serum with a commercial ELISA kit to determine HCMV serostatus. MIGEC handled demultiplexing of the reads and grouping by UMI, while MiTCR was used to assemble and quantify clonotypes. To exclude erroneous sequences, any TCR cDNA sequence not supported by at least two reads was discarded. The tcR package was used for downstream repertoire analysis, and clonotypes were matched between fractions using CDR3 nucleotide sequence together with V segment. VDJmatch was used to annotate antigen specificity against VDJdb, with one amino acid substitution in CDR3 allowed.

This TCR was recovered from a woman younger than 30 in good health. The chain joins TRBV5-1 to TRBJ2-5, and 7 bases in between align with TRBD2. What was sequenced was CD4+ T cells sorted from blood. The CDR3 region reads CASSLQGGLETQYF. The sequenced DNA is TGCGCCAGCAGCTTGCAGGGAGGGTTGGAGACCCAGTACTTC. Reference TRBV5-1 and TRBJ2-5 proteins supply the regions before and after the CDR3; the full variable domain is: KAGVTQTPRYLIKTRGQQVTLSCSPISGHRSVSWYQQTPGQGLQFLFEYFSETQRNKGNFPGRFSGRQFSNSRSEMNVSTLELGDSALYLCASSLQGGLETQYFGPGTRLLVL.